This section outlines one TCR beta chain sequence together with its context. Measured with immunoSEQ multiplex PCR; TCRdb has only the in-frame clones, and not every one. Counted here are 120,000 or so clones, 65% to 85% occurring once; the ten biggest clones make up 5.5% to 6%. The data stem from a study of blood T cell repertoires in COVID-19. The overall study: Nucleic acid was either cDNA or gDNA, and it came from T cells, B-cell-depleted T cells, or PBMCs.

This CDR3 comprises 16 residues. Germline V lookup: CDR1 SGHTA, CDR2 FQGTGA. Unmatched junction bases numbered 7, after V lost 3 bases and J lost 0 bases. Input material: peripheral blood. The origin of this receptor is a man of 80 years or more with active or convalescent COVID-19. The rearrangement links TRBV7-3 to TRBJ1-2, with 7 bases that match TRBD1. The CDR3 DNA is TGTGCCAGCAGCTTCACCCGGGACAGTACTAACTATGGCTACACCTTC. Translated, it gives CASSFTRDSTNYGYTF.